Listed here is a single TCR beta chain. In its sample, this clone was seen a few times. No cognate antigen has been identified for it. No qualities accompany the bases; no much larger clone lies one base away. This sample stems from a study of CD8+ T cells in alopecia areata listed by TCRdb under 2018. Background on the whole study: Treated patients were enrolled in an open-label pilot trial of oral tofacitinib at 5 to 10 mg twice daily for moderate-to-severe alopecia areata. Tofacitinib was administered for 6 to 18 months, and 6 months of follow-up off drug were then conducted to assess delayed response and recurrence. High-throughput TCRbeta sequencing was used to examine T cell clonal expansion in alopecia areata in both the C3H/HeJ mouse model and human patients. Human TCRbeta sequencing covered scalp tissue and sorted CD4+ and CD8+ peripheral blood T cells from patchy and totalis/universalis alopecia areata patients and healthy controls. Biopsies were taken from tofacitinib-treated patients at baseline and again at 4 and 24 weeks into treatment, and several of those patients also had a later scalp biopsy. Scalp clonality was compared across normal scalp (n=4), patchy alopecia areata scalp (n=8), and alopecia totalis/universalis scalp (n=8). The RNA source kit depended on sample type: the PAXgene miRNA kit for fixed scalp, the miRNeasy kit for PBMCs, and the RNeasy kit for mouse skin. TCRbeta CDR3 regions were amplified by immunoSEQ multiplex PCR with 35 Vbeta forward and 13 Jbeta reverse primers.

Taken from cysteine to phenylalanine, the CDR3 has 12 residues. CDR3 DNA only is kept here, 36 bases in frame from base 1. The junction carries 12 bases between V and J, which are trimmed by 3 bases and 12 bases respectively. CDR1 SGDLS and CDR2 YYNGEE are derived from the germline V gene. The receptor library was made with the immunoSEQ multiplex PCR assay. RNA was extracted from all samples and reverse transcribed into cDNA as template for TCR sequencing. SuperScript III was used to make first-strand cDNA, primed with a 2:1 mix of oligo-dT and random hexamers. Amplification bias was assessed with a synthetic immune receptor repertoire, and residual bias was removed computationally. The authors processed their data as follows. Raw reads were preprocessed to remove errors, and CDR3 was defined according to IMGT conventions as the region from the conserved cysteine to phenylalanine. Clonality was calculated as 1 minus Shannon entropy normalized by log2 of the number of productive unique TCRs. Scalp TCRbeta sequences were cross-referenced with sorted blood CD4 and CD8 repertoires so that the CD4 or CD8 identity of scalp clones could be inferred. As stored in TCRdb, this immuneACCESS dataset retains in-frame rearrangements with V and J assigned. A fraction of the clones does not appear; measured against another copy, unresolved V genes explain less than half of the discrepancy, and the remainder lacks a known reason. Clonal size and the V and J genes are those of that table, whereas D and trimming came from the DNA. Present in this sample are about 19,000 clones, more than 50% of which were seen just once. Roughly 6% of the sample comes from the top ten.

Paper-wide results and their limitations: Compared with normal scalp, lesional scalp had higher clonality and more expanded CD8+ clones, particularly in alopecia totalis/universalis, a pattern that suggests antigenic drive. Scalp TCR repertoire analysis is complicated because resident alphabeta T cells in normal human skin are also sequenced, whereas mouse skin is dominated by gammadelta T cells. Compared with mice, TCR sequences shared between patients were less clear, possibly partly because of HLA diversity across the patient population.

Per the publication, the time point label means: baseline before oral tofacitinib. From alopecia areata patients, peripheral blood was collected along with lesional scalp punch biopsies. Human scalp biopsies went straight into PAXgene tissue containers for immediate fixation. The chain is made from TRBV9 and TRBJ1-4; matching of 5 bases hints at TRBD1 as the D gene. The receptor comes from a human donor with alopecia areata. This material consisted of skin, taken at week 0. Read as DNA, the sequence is TGTGCCAGCAGCGGGCAGGGAGGCGAACTGTTTTTT. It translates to CASSGQGGELFF.